These 32 T cell receptor beta chains were all obtained from the same sample, sequenced in a study of T cell responses to AZD1222 COVID-19 vaccine (dated by TCRdb to the early 2020s). Library method: the immunoSEQ multiplex PCR assay. In TCRdb, the immuneACCESS table is reduced to in-frame sequences with V and J assigned. These tables do not hold every clone; where another copy was compared, an unresolved V gene accounts for under half, and the others remain unexplained. A total of around 15,000 clones appear in this sample, about 80% of them only once. The ten largest clones add up to approximately 40% of the sample. The time point tag for this specimen amounts to: about 28 days (+/-7) after the second vaccine dose. The sequencing here drew on peripheral blood, taken 28 days after the second AZD1222 dose. The receptor set was obtained from an adult who received the AZD1222 COVID-19 vaccine.

The rearrangement links TRBV7-3 to TRBJ2-1; TRBD2 might be the D (6 bases). The CDR3 spans 16 residues. Trimming took 2 bases from V and 0 from J, leaving 11 bases between them. Looked up from germline, CDR1 is SGHTA and CDR2 is FQGTGA. The CDR3 region is CASSLSSESSYNEQFF. The CDR3 bases are TGTGCCAGCAGCTTATCTAGCGAGAGCTCCTACAATGAGCAGTTCTTC.

This clone was counted a single time. The rearrangement uses TRBV7-9 and TRBJ1-4; TRBD1 aligns across 7 bases. From germline, CDR1 is SEHNR and CDR2 FQNEAQ (reference sequence). Losses at the gene ends were 5 bases for V and 3 bases for J; bases not matched to a gene: 6. The length of the CDR3 is 15 residues. The chain's CDR3 is CASSLGDRANEKLFF. As DNA, the CDR3 is TGTGCCAGCAGCCTGGGCGACAGGGCTAATGAAAAACTGTTTTTT.

Remarks on this clone: An end of the junction differs from the germline gene, which may be a read error. The chain is built from TRBV5-8 and TRBJ2-7, with unresolved D. The CDR3 has 15 residues. CDR1 and CDR2 from the germline V gene are SGHTS and YDEGEE. CDR3 sequence reads: CASSQGVFLSSEQYF. In DNA form, the CDR3 reads TGTGCCAGCAGCCAAGGAGTGTTTTTGTCCTCCGAGCAGTACTTC.

The V gene is TRBV7-9, the J gene TRBJ2-3; D is perhaps TRBD1 or TRBD2 (5 bases each). The CDR3 length is 16 residues. Germline V gene lookup returns CDR1 SEHNR and CDR2 FQNEAQ (reference sequence). With 1 base removed from V and 3 bases from J, the gap between germline ends came to 14 bases. The CDR3 DNA reads TGTGCCAGCAGCTTAGGATCCGGGACCCAAACAGATACGCAGTATTTT. It translates to CASSLGSGTQTDTQYF.

V and J are TRBV6-5 and TRBJ1-2; D uncertain. This CDR3 is 14 amino acids long. The germline gives CDR1 MNHEY, CDR2 SVGAGI. Between the trimmed V and J ends, which lost 6 bases and 4 bases, there was a span of 15 bases. The CDR3 loop is CASRSSGPSYGYTF. CDR3 in DNA: TGTGCCAGCAGGAGCAGCGGGCCGAGCTATGGCTACACCTTC.

The chain recombines TRBV5-1 with TRBJ2-1; 12 bases match TRBD2. The CDR3 loop spans 15 amino acids. J lost 5 bases, V lost 0 bases, and 0 bases had no gene match. Germline V CDR1 and CDR2: SGHRS, YFSETQ. The CDR3 DNA is TGCGCCAGCAGCTTGGGGACTAGCGGGGACAATGAGCAGTTCTTC. It is translated as CASSLGTSGDNEQFF.

With respect to this clone: Other DNA sequences in this sample translate to the same CDR3. V and J are TRBV5-1 and TRBJ1-1; D is possibly TRBD1 (5 bases). Germline CDR1 SGHRS, CDR2 YFSETQ. CDR3 size: 14 residues. V dropped 0 bases and J dropped 5 bases, with 11 bases sitting between them. The DNA for the CDR3 is TGCGCCAGCAGCTTGGCCGGGGGAGGAACTGAAGCTTTCTTT. It translates to CASSLAGGGTEAFF.

V usage is TRBV27 and J usage is TRBJ2-1, with 10 positions matching TRBD1. The CDR3 loop spans 16 amino acids. Germline values: CDR1 MNHEY, CDR2 SMNVEV (reference sequence). The ends lost 8 bases at V and 8 bases at J; junction bases unmatched: 15. CDR3 nucleotides: TGTGCCAGCGGCCAGGGACAGGGGTTCGTTAGTGATGAGCAGTTCTTC. Amino acids: CASGQGQGFVSDEQFF.

V and J are TRBV4-3 and TRBJ2-3; no reliable D call. Between the trimmed V and J ends, which lost 0 bases and 4 bases, there was a span of 8 bases. CDR1 is LGHNA and CDR2 is YSLEER in the germline V gene. This CDR3 is built from 14 residues. CDR3 sequence reads: CASSQDWDSDTQYF. In nucleotides, the CDR3 is TGCGCCAGCAGCCAAGATTGGGATTCAGATACGCAGTATTTT.

The chain carries TRBV29-1 and TRBJ1-2, with D possibly TRBD1 on 5 matching bases. V lost 6 bases and J lost 2, with 7 bases in between. The germline CDR1 and CDR2 sequences are SQVTM and ANQGSEA. This CDR3 contains 11 residues. In DNA, the CDR3 is TGCAGCGTAGCAGGGAACTATGGCTACACCTTC. Its protein product is CSVAGNYGYTF.

The chain's CDR3 is CASSLSRTDTQYF. The CDR3 DNA reads as TGTGCCAGCAGCTTATCGCGCACAGATACGCAGTATTTT. The chain joins TRBV7-9 to TRBJ2-3; D ambiguous. Germline V CDR1 and CDR2: SEHNR, FQNEAQ (reference sequence). Trimming stripped 2 bases from V and 1 base from J, with 4 bases between. CDR3 size: 13 residues.

This clone has a handful of counts. The chain couples TRBV15 to TRBJ2-7, with 13 nucleotides matching TRBD2. Germline V gene sequence: CDR1 LNHNV, CDR2 YYDKDF (reference sequence). The V and J ends lost 4 bases and 1 base, in that order; junction bases with no gene match: 7. The CDR3 runs 17 residues. The CDR3 protein is CATSTGGTSGASYEQYF. The CDR3 nucleotides read TGTGCCACCAGCACCGGGGGGACTAGCGGGGCGTCCTACGAGCAGTACTTC.

CDR3: CASSLGAQNEKLFF. Written as DNA, the CDR3 is TGTGCCAGCAGCTTAGGGGCACAGAATGAAAAACTGTTTTTT. J is TRBJ1-4 and V is TRBV7-9; D is undetermined. The CDR3 length is 14 residues. Germline values: CDR1 SEHNR, CDR2 FQNEAQ (reference sequence). Trimming left V 1 base short and J 5 bases short, with 8 bases between.

The table lists this clone with a count of one. The chain links TRBV25-1 to TRBJ2-2; 7 nucleotides match TRBD2. V gave up 8 bases and J gave up 0 bases; unmatched junction bases: 9. This CDR3 is 16 amino acids long. Germline assignment: CDR1 MGHDK and CDR2 SYGVNS. This CDR3 is CASGKTSPANTGELFF. Here the CDR3 DNA reads TGTGCCAGCGGAAAGACTAGCCCCGCGAACACCGGGGAGCTGTTTTTT.

The V call is TRBV28, the J call TRBJ1-2; 10 bases line up with TRBD1. This CDR3 is built from 15 residues. With 4 bases clipped from V and 4 bases from J, the junction kept 6 bases outside the gene matches. CDR1 and CDR2 (germline): MDHEN, SYDVKM. The CDR3, as DNA: TGTGCCAGCAGTTCCGGGACAGGGGTCTCCTATGGCTACACCTTC. Its protein product is CASSSGTGVSYGYTF.

The chain combines TRBV6-5 with TRBJ1-2; perhaps TRBD1 as D (5 bases). The CDR3 length is 13 residues. The germline V gene encodes CDR1 MNHEY and CDR2 SVGAGI. V was pared by 3 bases and J by 2 bases, with 7 bases between. CDR3 residues: CASSYGANYGYTF. CDR3 DNA: TGTGCCAGCAGTTATGGGGCAAACTATGGCTACACCTTC.

CDR3 coding DNA: TGTGCCAGCAGCCCCGGACGGTATAACTATGGCTACACCTTC. Amino acid sequence: CASSPGRYNYGYTF. The chain couples TRBV7-9 to TRBJ1-2; D unresolved. The CDR3 loop spans 14 amino acids. Trimming took off 5 bases at V and 1 base at J, with 11 bases between the two ends. CDR1 and CDR2 from the germline V gene are SEHNR and FQNEAQ (reference sequence).

The chain links TRBV5-4 to TRBJ1-3; 7 bases match TRBD1. CDR3 length equals 15 residues. V was clipped by 4 bases and J by 2 bases; unmatched bases: 6. The germline V gene has CDR1 SGHNT and CDR2 YYREEE (reference sequence). The DNA for the CDR3 is TGTGCCAGCAGCATAGGGACAGTCACTGGAAACACCATATATTTT. It codes for CASSIGTVTGNTIYF.

The V gene is TRBV5-8, the J gene TRBJ2-3, with a weak D call TRBD1 (6 bases). V was trimmed by 1 base and J by 7 bases, leaving 22 bases between them. Per germline, CDR1 SGHTS and CDR2 YDEGEE. The CDR3 sequence is 17 residues long. CDR3 in amino acids: CASSLQGTGHLRNTQYF. The CDR3 DNA is TGTGCCAGCAGCTTGCAGGGAACGGGACATTTGCGAAATACGCAGTATTTT.

The V and J genes are TRBV15 and TRBJ1-5; D is possibly TRBD1 (6 bases). The germline V and J ends were trimmed by 6 bases and 1 base, with 13 bases remaining between them. Germline CDR1 and CDR2: LNHNV and YYDKDF (reference sequence). The CDR3 consists of 15 residues. The CDR3 region has the DNA TGTGCCACCAGGGTAGGGGGGTTGAGCAATCAGCCCCAGCATTTT. This encodes CATRVGGLSNQPQHF.

The V call is TRBV19, the J call TRBJ2-1; D gene ambiguous. The CDR3 spans 13 residues. V was trimmed by 6 bases and J by 0 bases, leaving 6 bases between them. In germline, CDR1 is LNHDA, CDR2 SQIVND (reference sequence). The CDR3 bases are TGTGCCAGTAGGGAGAGCTCCTACAATGAGCAGTTCTTC. Translating gives CASRESSYNEQFF.

The J gene is TRBJ2-7, the V gene TRBV14; unclear D gene. This CDR3 is 11 amino acids long. Germline V gene sequence: CDR1 SGHDN, CDR2 FVKESK. V dropped 4 bases and J dropped 3 bases, with 4 bases sitting between them. The CDR3 is CASSRSYEQYF. The DNA for the CDR3 is TGTGCCAGCAGCCGGAGCTACGAGCAGTACTTC. The full variable domain, in which reference TRBV14 and TRBJ2-7 provide the parts outside the CDR3, is EAGVTQFPSHSVIEKGQTVTLRCDPISGHDNLYWYRRVMGKEIKFLLHFVKESKQDESGMPNNRFLAERTGGTYSTLKVQPAELEDSGVYFCASSRSYEQYFGPGTRLTVT.

The chain combines TRBV6-5 with TRBJ2-7; 12 bases match TRBD1. CDR1 is MNHEY, CDR2 SVGAGI, per germline. Trimming took 8 bases from V and 9 from J; bases not matched to a gene: 11. The CDR3 contains 14 residues. CDR3 DNA: TGTGCCAGCGACTCGGGACAGGGGGCTACCGGGCAGTACTTC. This codes for CASDSGQGATGQYF.

J is TRBJ1-1 and V is TRBV6-5; 7 bases line up with TRBD1. V lost 1 base and J lost 7; bases outside the gene matches: 0. Germline V gene lookup returns CDR1 MNHEY and CDR2 SVGAGI. The CDR3 has 12 amino acids. DNA for the CDR3: TGTGCCAGCAGTTACTGGACAGGTGAAGCTTTCTTT. Translation gives CASSYWTGEAFF.

This chain joins TRBV9 and TRBJ1-4; TRBD1 agrees at 8 bases. This CDR3 has 15 residues. CDR1 is SGDLS, CDR2 YYNGEE, per germline. The junction had 6 bases not matched to a gene; V was cut back by 4 bases and J by 4 bases. CDR3 bases: TGTGCCAGCAGCCCGCAGGGGGCCCTTAATGAAAAACTGTTTTTT. Its translation is CASSPQGALNEKLFF.

The chain joins TRBV6-5 to TRBJ1-1; D is uncertain. The CDR3 spans 15 residues. Trimming took off 0 bases at V and 5 bases at J, with 13 bases between the two ends. Germline V gene data show CDR1 as MNHEY and CDR2 as SVGAGI. In nucleotides, the CDR3 is TGTGCCAGCAGTTACTCGGAAGGGTTAAAGACTGAAGCTTTCTTT. This encodes CASSYSEGLKTEAFF.

The CDR3 DNA is TGTGCCAGCAGGAGAGGAGGAGGTCCCTACGAGCAGTACTTC. This codes for CASRRGGGPYEQYF. This chain links TRBV6-5 with TRBJ2-7; tentatively, D is TRBD2 (5 bases). Trimming stripped 6 bases from V and 2 bases from J, with 14 bases between. The CDR3 spans 14 residues. The germline CDR1 and CDR2 sequences are MNHEY and SVGAGI.

This chain links TRBV5-1 with TRBJ1-1; tentatively, D is TRBD1 (6 bases). Deletions cut 4 bases from V and 5 bases from J, with 18 bases between. This CDR3 has 15 residues. Germline loops: CDR1 SGHRS, CDR2 YFSETQ. The DNA of the CDR3 is TGCGCCAGCAGCGAAACCGGGACAACGGGAACTGAAGCTTTCTTT. Encoded protein: CASSETGTTGTEAFF.

J is TRBJ2-5 and V is TRBV27; the D call may be TRBD1 or TRBD2 (5 bases each). V lost 5 bases and J lost 7, with 17 bases in between. Germline CDR1 is MNHEY and CDR2 is SMNVEV (reference sequence). CDR3 length: 14 residues. In nucleotides, the CDR3 is TGTGCCAGCAGTCCGGGACGGGCTCGAGGGACCCAGTACTTC. The encoded protein is CASSPGRARGTQYF.

This sequence joins TRBV6-5 and TRBJ2-7; maybe TRBD1 (6 bases). The V end lost 9 bases, the J end lost 0 bases, and 15 bases lay between the germline ends. Germline lookup yields CDR1 MNHEY and CDR2 SVGAGI. This CDR3 is built from 14 residues. Written as DNA, the CDR3 is TGTGCCAGTACAGTCAGGGGCCCCTCCTACGAGCAGTACTTC. It specifies CASTVRGPSYEQYF.

The chain recombines TRBV18 with TRBJ2-4, with D possibly matching TRBD1 (5 bases). Per the germline V gene, CDR1 is KGHSH and CDR2 is LQKENI. This CDR3 is built from 15 residues. The V end was cut by 7 bases, the J end by 1 base, with 14 bases between. CDR3 sequence reads: CASLGRVFAKNIQYF. The CDR3 nucleotides read TGTGCCAGCTTGGGCAGGGTTTTCGCCAAAAACATTCAGTACTTC.

The rearrangement joins TRBV5-6 to TRBJ2-5; D uncertain. The ends were cut back, 1 base at V and 5 bases at J, with 15 bases in the middle. The CDR3 is 15 residues long. Germline V gene lookup returns CDR1 SGHDT and CDR2 YYEEEE. The CDR3 region is CASSLYSLAVETQYF. The DNA for the CDR3 is TGTGCCAGCAGCTTGTACAGCCTGGCGGTCGAGACCCAGTACTTC.